These 31 T cell receptor delta chains came from one sample sequenced in a study of gamma-delta T cells after stem cell transplantation. TCRdb made new clone calls on the RT-PCR reads using CATT. The table includes roughly 1,400 delta-chain clones, 35% to 55% detected once. The sequencing input was gamma-delta T cells. These receptors all come from a human donor. It is not recorded whose cells these are; they may come from a transplant donor.

For this clone: Other DNA sequences from this sample encode an identical CDR3 as well. The chain combines TRDV2 with TRDJ1; the D is unclear. CDR3 size: 17 residues. V dropped 3 bases and J dropped 2 bases, with 21 bases sitting between them. Germline V gene lookup returns CDR1 GEAIGNYY and CDR2 EKD. The CDR3 DNA reads TGTGCCTGTGACCCGGTGGGAGAAGAGACAAGGACCGATAAACTCATCTTT. Protein product: CACDPVGEETRTDKLIF.

In regard to this clone: A junction boundary mismatches the germline segment, possibly from a read error. The CDR3: CAASEGRTAYTDKLTF. The DNA for the CDR3 is TGTGCAGCAAGCGAAGGGAGGACCGCGTACACCGATAAACTCACCTTT. The J gene is TRDJ1, the V gene TRAV29/DV5, with D uncertain. Germline lookup yields CDR1 NSMFDY and CDR2 ISSIKDK. There are 16 residues in the CDR3.

In regard to this clone: It may be a read error: a sequence one base away is much more abundant. This chain links TRDV2 with TRDJ1, with 11 bases that match TRDD3. Germline CDR1 GEAIGNYY, CDR2 EKD. With V trimmed by 3 bases and J by 0 bases, 11 bases remained unmatched. This CDR3 is 18 amino acids long. The CDR3 is CACDSILGDRGYTDKLIF. The CDR3 region has the DNA TGTGCCTGTGACTCGATACTGGGGGATAGAGGGTACACCGATAAACTCATCTTT.

The chain carries TRDV1 and TRDJ1; TRDD3 matches 11 bases. The J segment lost 3 bases and the V segment lost 2 bases, leaving 29 bases of the junction unmatched. This CDR3 has 24 residues. Germline assignment: CDR1 TSWWSYY and CDR2 QGS. The CDR3 coding sequence is TGTGCTCTTGGGGAAGGGCCTTTTCTCCCCGCAATCGACTGGGGGATATGGAGGGCCGATAAACTCATCTTT. Amino acids: CALGEGPFLPAIDWGIWRADKLIF.

There are a few counts of this clone. The same CDR3 can be traced to other DNA sequences in this sample. This chain uses TRDV1 with TRDJ1; TRDD3 aligns across 12 bases. The trim removed 0 bases at V and 6 bases at J, leaving 20 bases unmatched. In germline, CDR1 is TSWWSYY, CDR2 QGS. The CDR3 extends over 21 amino acids. DNA of the CDR3: TGTGCTCTTGGGGAACTAGGCTCATTCCCTTCCCCTTACTGGGGGATACATAAACTCATCTTT. Protein product: CALGELGSFPSPYWGIHKLIF.

This rearrangement joins TRDV2 to TRDJ1, with TRDD3 identical over 10 bases. The trim removed 3 bases at V and 7 bases at J, leaving 16 bases unmatched. The length of the CDR3 is 17 residues. Germline-derived CDR1 and CDR2 are GEAIGNYY and EKD. The CDR3 nucleotides read TGTGCCTGTGACCCTATTACTGGGGGATCCCCTCGAAGTAAACTCATCTTT. Translation gives CACDPITGGSPRSKLIF.

This clone was found a few times. A far larger clone is one nucleotide away, so this likely arose from a read error. The sample contains more than one DNA sequence encoding this CDR3. J is TRDJ1 and V is TRDV1; 10 bases map to TRDD3. From germline, CDR1 is TSWWSYY and CDR2 QGS. J was trimmed by 10 bases and V by 1 base; bases with no gene match: 18. This CDR3 is 18 amino acids long. The DNA of the CDR3 is TGTGCTCTTGGGGAACCCGGCCCCTGTACTGGGGGATGTGGGAGACTCATCTTT. As protein: CALGEPGPCTGGCGRLIF.

The chain uses TRDV2 and TRDJ1; 13 nucleotides align to TRDD3. V shed 3 bases and J 0 bases; nucleotides not matched to a gene: 6. Germline V gene lookup returns CDR1 GEAIGNYY and CDR2 EKD. The CDR3 sequence is 17 residues long. The CDR3 nucleotides are TGTGCCTGTGACTCTTTACTGGGGGATACGCACACCGATAAACTCATCTTT. This translates into CACDSLLGDTHTDKLIF.

The chain recombines TRDV2 with TRDJ1; possible D gene TRDD3, 6 bases. Germline-derived CDR1 and CDR2 are GEAIGNYY and EKD. V was shortened by 1 base and J by 1 base, with 15 bases between the two germline ends. This CDR3 spans 16 amino acids. The CDR3 bases are TGTGCCTGTGACACTCTGGGGCCTACGGGCACCGATAAACTCATCTTT. As protein: CACDTLGPTGTDKLIF.

Details on this clone: Other nucleotide sequences from this sample produce the same CDR3. The chain employs TRDV2 and TRDJ1; the D call may be TRDD2 or TRDD3 (5 bases each). CDR1 and CDR2 (germline): GEAIGNYY, EKD. V lost 0 bases to trimming and J lost 0 bases, with 22 bases between them. The CDR3 runs to 19 residues. The chain's CDR3 is CACDTVGAGVLDYTDKLIF. CDR3 bases: TGTGCCTGTGACACCGTGGGAGCGGGGGTCCTAGATTACACCGATAAACTCATCTTT.

This clone is labeled as large. This chain joins TRDV3 and TRDJ1; D is possibly TRDD3 (9 bases). The CDR3 runs to 21 residues. Trimming removed 4 bases from V and 0 bases from J, with 36 bases in between. CDR1 TVYSNPD and CDR2 GDNSRS come from the germline V gene (reference sequence). The CDR3: CASVYLPKPDWGTVYTDKLIF. CDR3 DNA sequence: TGTGCCTCTGTCTACCTTCCTAAACCGGACTGGGGGACCGTGTACACCGATAAACTCATCTTT.

Turning to this clone: A far larger clone is only one base removed, so a read error is likely. V and J are TRDV3 and TRDJ1; unclear D gene. The germline gives CDR1 TVYSNPD, CDR2 GDNSRS (reference sequence). This CDR3 has 15 amino acids. The ends were cut back, 2 bases at V and 3 bases at J, with 19 bases in the middle. The CDR3 here is CAFETPIPHADKLIF. The CDR3 DNA reads TGTGCCTTTGAGACCCCTATACCCCACGCCGATAAACTCATCTTT.

This chain uses TRDV2 with TRDJ1; tentative D call: TRDD3 (10 bases). V lost 2 bases to trimming and J lost 5 bases, with 32 bases between them. The CDR3 has 20 amino acids. Germline CDR1 GEAIGNYY, CDR2 EKD. CDR3 residues: CACDNLPTVGDTQPGDKLIF. The CDR3 DNA is TGTGCCTGTGACAACCTTCCTACGGTGGGGGATACCCAGCCAGGGGATAAACTCATCTTT.

This chain uses TRDV2 with TRDJ1; 12 bases line up with TRDD3. V was clipped by 3 bases and J by 0 bases; unmatched bases: 10. CDR1 is GEAIGNYY, CDR2 EKD, per germline. CDR3 length: 18 residues. The DNA of the CDR3 is TGTGCCTGTGACCCAGTACTGGGGGATACAAAGTACACCGATAAACTCATCTTT. It encodes CACDPVLGDTKYTDKLIF.

Turning to this clone: A much larger clone is a single base away; this may be a read error. V usage is TRDV2 and J usage is TRDJ1; 12 nucleotides line up with TRDD3. The CDR3 covers 18 residues. With 1 base clipped from V and 3 bases from J, the junction kept 11 bases outside the gene matches. The germline V gene encodes CDR1 GEAIGNYY and CDR2 EKD. CDR3 residues: CACDTLGDTLAVSDKLIF. In DNA, the CDR3 is TGTGCCTGTGACACTCTGGGGGATACGCTGGCGGTGTCCGATAAACTCATCTTT.

This chain links TRDV2 with TRDJ1; 11 positions match TRDD3. From germline, CDR1 is GEAIGNYY and CDR2 EKD. With V trimmed by 2 bases and J by 6 bases, 22 bases remained unmatched. There are 20 residues in the CDR3. The CDR3 nucleotides are TGTGCCTGTGACAGCATAATTCCTACCTCTGGGGGATACCCTGTTCATAAACTCATCTTT. Amino acid sequence: CACDSIIPTSGGYPVHKLIF.

Details on this clone: A much larger clonotype is one base distant, so this may be a read error. This chain connects TRDV2 to TRDJ1; 10 bases agree with TRDD3. Per germline, CDR1 GEAIGNYY and CDR2 EKD. CDR3 length: 16 residues. V shed 5 bases and J 9 bases; nucleotides not matched to a gene: 17. CDR3 in amino acids: CACGTVGLLGDGQLIF. CDR3 DNA sequence: TGTGCCTGTGGCACGGTTGGATTACTGGGGGATGGTCAACTCATCTTT.

Comments on this clone: A clone one base away is much larger, so this may be a read error. Other DNA sequences in the sample encode the same CDR3. The gene calls are TRDV2 and TRDJ3; a possible D gene is TRDD3 (6 bases). CDR3 length: 18 amino acids. Germline V CDR1 and CDR2: GEAIGNYY, EKD. In DNA form, the CDR3 reads TGTGCCTGTGACACCGCGGGGATTAGCTCCTGGGACACCCGACAAATGTTTTTC. Translation gives CACDTAGISSWDTRQMFF.

This sequence joins TRDV2 and TRDJ3; tentatively, D is TRDD3 (5 bases). The V end lost 3 bases, the J end lost 0 bases, and 14 bases lay between the germline ends. The germline V gene has CDR1 GEAIGNYY and CDR2 EKD. CDR3 size: 18 residues. CDR3 protein: CACDCTGPGSWDTRQMFF. DNA of the CDR3: TGTGCCTGTGACTGTACTGGCCCGGGCTCCTGGGACACCCGACAGATGTTTTTC.

With respect to this clone: A read error is likely here: a far larger clone is one base away. The rearrangement links TRDV2 to TRDJ3, with 7 positions matching TRDD3. This CDR3 region has 25 residues. Germline values: CDR1 GEAIGNYY, CDR2 EKD. CDR3 residues: CACDTVSGWGTPLRLSSWDTRHMFF. The CDR3, as DNA: TGTGCCTGTGACACCGTGAGTGGATGGGGGACCCCGCTTCGTTTATCGTCCTGGGACACCCGACACATGTTTTTC.

There are a few counts of this clone. A read error is likely here: a far larger clone is one base away. The genes are TRDV2 and TRDJ1; D is unclear. This CDR3 region has 14 residues. Germline V gives CDR1 GEAIGNYY, CDR2 EKD. CDR3 bases: TGTGCCTGTGTCACCGTTGGGTTCACCGATAAACTCATCTTT. It encodes CACVTVGFTDKLIF.

A note on this clone: A much more abundant neighbour one base away suggests this may be a read error. The rearrangement uses TRDV2 and TRDJ1, with TRDD3 matching 10 bases. This CDR3 has 19 residues. Germline V gene lookup returns CDR1 GEAIGNYY and CDR2 EKD. The V segment lost 0 bases and the J segment 1 base; nucleotides outside the gene matches: 13. The CDR3 DNA follows: TGTGCCTGTGACACCGTTGACTCCGGGGGATACGCGGGCACCGATAAACTCATCTTT. Protein sequence: CACDTVDSGGYAGTDKLIF.

Notes on this clone: An end of the junction differs from the germline gene, which may be a read error. Other DNA sequences within the sample encode an identical CDR3. The chain uses TRDV2 and TRDJ3, with D maybe TRDD3 (5 bases). Germline V gene sequence: CDR1 GEAIGNYY, CDR2 EKD. This CDR3 comprises 17 residues. In DNA form, the CDR3 reads TGTGCCTGTGACACTGGCTGGGACTCCTGGGACACCCGACAAATGTTTTTC. It yields the protein CACDTGWDSWDTRQMFF.

This clone was detected only a few times. This chain connects TRDV2 to TRDJ1, with 8 bases identical to TRDD3. Germline V lookup: CDR1 GEAIGNYY, CDR2 EKD. The ends lost 0 bases at V and 0 bases at J; junction bases unmatched: 5. The CDR3 covers 16 residues. The CDR3 nucleotides read TGTGCCTGTGACACCGTGGGGGATCAAGACACCGATAAACTCATCTTT. Translated, it gives CACDTVGDQDTDKLIF.

The chain couples TRDV2 to TRDJ1; TRDD3 agrees at 13 bases. The length of the CDR3 is 17 residues. V was pared by 4 bases and J by 2 bases, with 9 bases of the junction left unmatched. CDR1 and CDR2 (germline): GEAIGNYY, EKD. The CDR3 nucleotides read TGTGCCTGTGATTTTGTACTGGGGGATACGCGAACCGATAAACTCATCTTT. Its translation: CACDFVLGDTRTDKLIF.

This clone is medium-sized (0.01 to 0.1%). This chain connects TRDV2 to TRDJ1; possible D gene TRDD3, 6 bases. The germline V gene encodes CDR1 GEAIGNYY and CDR2 EKD. This CDR3 spans 15 amino acids. Deletions cut 3 bases from V and 0 bases from J, with 13 bases between. The CDR3 nucleotides are TGTGCCTGTGACCCCGTGGGGGGGTACACCGATAAACTCATCTTT. Translation: CACDPVGGYTDKLIF.

This sequence joins TRDV2 and TRDJ1; TRDD3 matches 12 bases. Germline-derived CDR1 and CDR2 are GEAIGNYY and EKD. The CDR3 has 16 amino acids. Trimming cost V 3 bases and J 4 bases; bases outside gene matches: 8. The CDR3 reads CACDGLGDTWNDKLIF. The CDR3 nucleotides read TGTGCCTGTGACGGTCTGGGGGATACGTGGAACGATAAACTCATCTTT.

Concerning this clone: This could be a read error, since a much larger clone is one nucleotide away. This chain connects TRDV2 to TRDJ1, with 8 bases matching TRDD3. V shed 4 bases and J 3 bases; nucleotides not matched to a gene: 12. Germline V gene sequence: CDR1 GEAIGNYY, CDR2 EKD. The CDR3 runs 16 residues. The CDR3: CACELLGATVPDKLIF. CDR3 in DNA: TGTGCCTGTGAGTTACTGGGGGCCACGGTGCCCGATAAACTCATCTTT.

The J gene is TRDJ1, the V gene TRDV2; D call uncertain. CDR1 is GEAIGNYY and CDR2 is EKD in the germline V gene. The V end lost 9 bases, the J end lost 1 base, and 11 bases lay between the germline ends. The CDR3 runs to 12 residues. Here the CDR3 reads CATVGGTDKLIF. In DNA, the CDR3 is TGTGCCACCGTAGGCGGCACCGATAAACTCATCTTT.

A remark on this clone: Since a much larger clone is just one base distant, this may be a read error. The chain combines TRDV2 with TRDJ1, with D maybe TRDD3 (6 bases). The V end lost 3 bases, the J end lost 1 base, and 11 bases lay between the germline ends. The V gene's germline CDR1 is GEAIGNYY and CDR2 EKD. The CDR3 totals 14 residues. CDR3 sequence reads: CACDLTGTTDKLIF. CDR3 bases: TGTGCCTGTGACCTTACTGGGACCACCGATAAACTCATCTTT.

The rearrangement links TRDV3 to TRDJ1; TRDD3 might be the D (6 bases). This CDR3 region has 13 residues. V lost 5 bases and J lost 3, with 16 bases in between. Germline V gives CDR1 TVYSNPD, CDR2 GDNSRS (reference sequence). In nucleotides, the CDR3 is TGTGCCCTTGGGAGTGGGGGGTCCGATAAACTCATCTTT. This encodes CALGSGGSDKLIF.